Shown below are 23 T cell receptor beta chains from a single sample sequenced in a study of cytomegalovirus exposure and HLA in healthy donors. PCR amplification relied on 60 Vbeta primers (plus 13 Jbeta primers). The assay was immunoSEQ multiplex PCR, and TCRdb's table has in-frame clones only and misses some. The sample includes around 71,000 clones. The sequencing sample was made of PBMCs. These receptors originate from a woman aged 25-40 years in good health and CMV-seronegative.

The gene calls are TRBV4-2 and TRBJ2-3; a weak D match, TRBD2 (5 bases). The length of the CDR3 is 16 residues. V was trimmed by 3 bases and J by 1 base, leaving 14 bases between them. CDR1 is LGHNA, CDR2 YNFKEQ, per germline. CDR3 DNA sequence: TGTGCCAGCAGCCACCCCAGGACTGGGGGCACAGATACGCAGTATTTT. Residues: CASSHPRTGGTDTQYF.

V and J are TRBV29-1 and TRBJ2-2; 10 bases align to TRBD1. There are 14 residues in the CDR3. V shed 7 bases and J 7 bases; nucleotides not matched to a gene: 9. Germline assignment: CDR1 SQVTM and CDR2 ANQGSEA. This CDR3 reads CSAARDRGSGELFF. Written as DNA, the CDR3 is TGCAGCGCAGCCCGGGACAGGGGTAGCGGGGAGCTGTTTTTT.

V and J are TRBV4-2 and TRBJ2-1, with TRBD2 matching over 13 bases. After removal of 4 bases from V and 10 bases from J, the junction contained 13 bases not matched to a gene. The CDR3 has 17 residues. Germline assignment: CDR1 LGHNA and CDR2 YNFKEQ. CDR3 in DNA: TGTGCCAGCAGCCCAACTTCCTCCGGGACTAGCGGGGTAGAGCAGTTCTTC. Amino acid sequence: CASSPTSSGTSGVEQFF.

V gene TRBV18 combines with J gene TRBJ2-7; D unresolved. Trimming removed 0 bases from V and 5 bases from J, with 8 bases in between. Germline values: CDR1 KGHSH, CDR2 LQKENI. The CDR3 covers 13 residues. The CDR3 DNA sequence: TGTGCCAGCTCACCACCGGTAGTCAACGAGCAGTACTTC. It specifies CASSPPVVNEQYF.

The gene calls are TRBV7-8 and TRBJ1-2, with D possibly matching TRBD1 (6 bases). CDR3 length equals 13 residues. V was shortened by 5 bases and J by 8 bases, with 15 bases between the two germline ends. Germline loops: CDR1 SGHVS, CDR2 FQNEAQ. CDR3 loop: CASSRQQGWGYTF. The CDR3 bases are TGTGCCAGCAGCCGCCAACAGGGTTGGGGCTACACCTTC.

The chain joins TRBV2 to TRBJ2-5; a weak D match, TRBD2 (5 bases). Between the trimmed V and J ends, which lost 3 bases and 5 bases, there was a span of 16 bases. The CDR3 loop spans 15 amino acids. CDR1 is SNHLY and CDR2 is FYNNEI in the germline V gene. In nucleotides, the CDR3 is TGTGCCAGCAGTGATGAGGGCCTCCTGGGGGAGACCCAGTACTTC. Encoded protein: CASSDEGLLGETQYF.

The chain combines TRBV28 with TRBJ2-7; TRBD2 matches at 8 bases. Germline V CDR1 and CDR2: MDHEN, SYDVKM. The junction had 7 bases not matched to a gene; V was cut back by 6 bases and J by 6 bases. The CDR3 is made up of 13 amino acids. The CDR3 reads CASSPTTSGEQYF. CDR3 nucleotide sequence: TGTGCCAGCAGCCCAACAACTAGCGGCGAGCAGTACTTC.

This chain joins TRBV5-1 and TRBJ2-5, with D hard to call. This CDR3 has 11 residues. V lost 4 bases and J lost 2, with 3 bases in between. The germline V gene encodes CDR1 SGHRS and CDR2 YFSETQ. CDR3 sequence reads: CASSLQETQYF. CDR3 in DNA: TGCGCCAGCAGCCTACAAGAGACCCAGTACTTC.

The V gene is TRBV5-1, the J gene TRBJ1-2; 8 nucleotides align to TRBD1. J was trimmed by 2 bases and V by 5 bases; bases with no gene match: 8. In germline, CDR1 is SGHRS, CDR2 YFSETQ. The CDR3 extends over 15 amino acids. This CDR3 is CASRDGTGGNYGYTF. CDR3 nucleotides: TGCGCCAGCAGGGATGGAACAGGGGGGAACTATGGCTACACCTTC.

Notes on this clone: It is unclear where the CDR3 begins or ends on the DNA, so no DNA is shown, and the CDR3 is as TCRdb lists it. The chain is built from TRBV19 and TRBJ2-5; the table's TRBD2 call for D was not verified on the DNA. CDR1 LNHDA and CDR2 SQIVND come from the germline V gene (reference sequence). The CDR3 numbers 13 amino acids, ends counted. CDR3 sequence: CASSFGPGETQYF.

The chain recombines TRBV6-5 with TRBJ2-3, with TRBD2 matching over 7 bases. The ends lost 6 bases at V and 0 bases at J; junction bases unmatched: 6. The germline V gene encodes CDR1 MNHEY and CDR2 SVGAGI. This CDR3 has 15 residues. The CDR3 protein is CASRTSTASTDTQYF. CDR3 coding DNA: TGTGCCAGCAGGACTAGCACTGCTAGCACAGATACGCAGTATTTT.

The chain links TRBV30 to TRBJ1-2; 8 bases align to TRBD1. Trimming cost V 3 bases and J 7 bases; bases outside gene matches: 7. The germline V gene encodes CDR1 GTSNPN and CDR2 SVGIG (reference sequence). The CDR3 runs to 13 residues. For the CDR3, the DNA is TGTGCCTGGAGACCTGGACAGGGACGTGGCTACACCTTC. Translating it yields CAWRPGQGRGYTF. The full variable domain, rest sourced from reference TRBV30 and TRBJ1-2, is SQTIHQWPATLVQPVGSPLSLECTVEGTSNPNLYWYRQAAGRGLQLLFYSVGIGQISSEVPQNLSASRPQDRQFILSSKKLLLSDSGFYLCAWRPGQGRGYTFGSGTRLTVV.

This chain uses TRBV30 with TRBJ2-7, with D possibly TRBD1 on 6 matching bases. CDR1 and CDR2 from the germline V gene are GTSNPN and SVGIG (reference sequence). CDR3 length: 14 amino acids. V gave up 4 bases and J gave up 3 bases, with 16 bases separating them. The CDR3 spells CAWKGPDSRYEQYF. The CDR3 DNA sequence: TGTGCCTGGAAAGGTCCGGACAGCCGCTACGAGCAGTACTTC.

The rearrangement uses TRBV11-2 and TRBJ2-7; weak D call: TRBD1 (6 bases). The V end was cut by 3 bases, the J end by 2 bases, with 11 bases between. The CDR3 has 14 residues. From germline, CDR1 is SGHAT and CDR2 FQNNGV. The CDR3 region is CASSLTGPAYEQYF. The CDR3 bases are TGTGCCAGCAGCTTGACAGGACCCGCCTACGAGCAGTACTTC.

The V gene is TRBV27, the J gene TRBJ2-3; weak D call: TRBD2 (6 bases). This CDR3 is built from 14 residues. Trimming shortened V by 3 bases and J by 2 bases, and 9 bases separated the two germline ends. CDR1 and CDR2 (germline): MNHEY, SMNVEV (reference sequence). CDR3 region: CASSFRLDTDTQYF. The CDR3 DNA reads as TGTGCCAGCAGTTTCCGACTAGACACAGATACGCAGTATTTT.

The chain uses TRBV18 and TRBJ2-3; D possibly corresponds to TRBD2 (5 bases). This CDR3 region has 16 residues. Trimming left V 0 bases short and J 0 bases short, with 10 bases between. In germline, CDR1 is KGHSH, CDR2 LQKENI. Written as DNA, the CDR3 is TGTGCCAGCTCACCACCGACGGGAACTAGCACAGATACGCAGTATTTT. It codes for CASSPPTGTSTDTQYF. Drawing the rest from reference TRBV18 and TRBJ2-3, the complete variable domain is NAGVMQNPRHLVRRRGQEARLRCSPMKGHSHVYWYRQLPEEGLKFMVYLQKENIIDESGMPKERFSAEFPKEGPSILRIQQVVRGDSAAYFCASSPPTGTSTDTQYFGPGTRLTVL.

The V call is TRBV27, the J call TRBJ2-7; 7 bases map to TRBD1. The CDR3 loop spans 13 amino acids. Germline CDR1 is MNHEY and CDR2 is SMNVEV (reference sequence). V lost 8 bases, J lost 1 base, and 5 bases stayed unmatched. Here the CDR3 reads CASGPGGSYEQYF. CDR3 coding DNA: TGTGCCAGCGGACCAGGGGGTTCCTACGAGCAGTACTTC.

CDR3 in amino acids: CASSLAPPSSYNEQFF. The DNA for the CDR3 is TGTGCCAGCAGTCTAGCCCCTCCAAGCTCCTACAATGAGCAGTTCTTC. This chain uses TRBV28 with TRBJ2-1; maybe TRBD2 (5 bases). The CDR3 consists of 16 residues. Per germline, CDR1 MDHEN and CDR2 SYDVKM. The V end lost 5 bases, the J end lost 0 bases, and 14 bases lay between the germline ends.

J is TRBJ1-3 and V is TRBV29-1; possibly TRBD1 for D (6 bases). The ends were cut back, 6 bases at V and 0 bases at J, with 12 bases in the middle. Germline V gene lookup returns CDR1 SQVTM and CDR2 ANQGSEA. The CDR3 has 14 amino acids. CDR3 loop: CSVSTGTSGNTIYF. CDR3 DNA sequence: TGCAGCGTATCAACAGGGACCTCTGGAAACACCATATATTTT.

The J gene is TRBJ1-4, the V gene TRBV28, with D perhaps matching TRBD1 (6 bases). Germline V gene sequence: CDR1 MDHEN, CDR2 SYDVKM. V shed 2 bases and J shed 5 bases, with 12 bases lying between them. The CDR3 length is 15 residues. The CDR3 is CASSLLTGINEKLFF. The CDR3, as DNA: TGTGCCAGCAGTTTACTCACAGGGATAAATGAAAAACTGTTTTTT.

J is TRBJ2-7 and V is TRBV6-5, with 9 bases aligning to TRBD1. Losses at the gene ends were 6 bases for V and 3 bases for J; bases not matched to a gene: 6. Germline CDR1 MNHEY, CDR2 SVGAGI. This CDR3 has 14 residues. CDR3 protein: CASSQGQGSYEQYF. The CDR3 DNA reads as TGTGCCAGCAGCCAGGGACAGGGTAGCTACGAGCAGTACTTC.

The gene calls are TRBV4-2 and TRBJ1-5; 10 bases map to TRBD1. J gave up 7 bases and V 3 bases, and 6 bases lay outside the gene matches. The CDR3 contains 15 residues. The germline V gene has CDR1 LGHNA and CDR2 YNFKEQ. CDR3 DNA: TGTGCCAGCAGCCAGGACAGGGGGTTGAGGCAGCCCCAGCATTTT. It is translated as CASSQDRGLRQPQHF.

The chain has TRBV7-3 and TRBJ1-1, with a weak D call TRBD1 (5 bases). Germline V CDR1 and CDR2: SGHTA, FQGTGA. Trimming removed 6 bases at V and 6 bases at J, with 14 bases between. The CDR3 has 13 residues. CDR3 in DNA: TGTGCCAGCAGTCCAGAGCGGGGCGCTGAAGCTTTCTTT. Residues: CASSPERGAEAFF.